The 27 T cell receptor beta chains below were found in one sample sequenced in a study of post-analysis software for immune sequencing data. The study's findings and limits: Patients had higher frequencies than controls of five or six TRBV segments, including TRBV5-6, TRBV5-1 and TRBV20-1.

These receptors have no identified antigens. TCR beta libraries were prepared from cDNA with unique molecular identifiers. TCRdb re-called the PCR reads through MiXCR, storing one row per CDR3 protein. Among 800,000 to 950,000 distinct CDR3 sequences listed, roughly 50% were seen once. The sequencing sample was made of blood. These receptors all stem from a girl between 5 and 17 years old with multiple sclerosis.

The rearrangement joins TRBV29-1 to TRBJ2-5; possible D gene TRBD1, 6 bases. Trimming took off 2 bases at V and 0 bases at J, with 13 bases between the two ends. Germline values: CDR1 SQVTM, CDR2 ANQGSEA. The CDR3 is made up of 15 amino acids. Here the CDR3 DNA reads TGCAGCGTTGAATGGCTCAGGGGTTACCAAGAGACCCAGTACTTC. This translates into CSVEWLRGYQETQYF.

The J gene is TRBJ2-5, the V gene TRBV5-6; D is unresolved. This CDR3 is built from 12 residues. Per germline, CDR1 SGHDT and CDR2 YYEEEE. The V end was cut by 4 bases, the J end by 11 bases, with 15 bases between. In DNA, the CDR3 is TGTGCCAGCAGCCGTCGGCAGGTAGAGCAGTACTTC. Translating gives CASSRRQVEQYF.

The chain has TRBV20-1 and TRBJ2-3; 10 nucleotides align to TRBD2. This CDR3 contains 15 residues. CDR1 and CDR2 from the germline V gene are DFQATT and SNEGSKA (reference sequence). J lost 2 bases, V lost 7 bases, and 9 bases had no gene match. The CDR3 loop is CSVEREGRTTDTQYF. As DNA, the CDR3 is TGCAGTGTCGAGCGGGAGGGCCGTACCACAGATACGCAGTATTTT.

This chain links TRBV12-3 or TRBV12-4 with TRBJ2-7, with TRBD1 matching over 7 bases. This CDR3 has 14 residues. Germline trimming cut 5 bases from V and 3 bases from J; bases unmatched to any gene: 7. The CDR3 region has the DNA TGTGCCAGCAGTCTAAGGACAGGCCTCTACGAGCAGTACTTC. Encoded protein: CASSLRTGLYEQYF.

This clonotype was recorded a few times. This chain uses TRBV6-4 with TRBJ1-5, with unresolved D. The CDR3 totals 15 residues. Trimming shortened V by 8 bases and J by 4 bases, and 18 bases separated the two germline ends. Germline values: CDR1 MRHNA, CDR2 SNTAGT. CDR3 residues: CASGVRLIRNQPQHF. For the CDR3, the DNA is TGTGCCAGCGGAGTGAGACTGATCCGGAATCAGCCCCAGCATTTT.

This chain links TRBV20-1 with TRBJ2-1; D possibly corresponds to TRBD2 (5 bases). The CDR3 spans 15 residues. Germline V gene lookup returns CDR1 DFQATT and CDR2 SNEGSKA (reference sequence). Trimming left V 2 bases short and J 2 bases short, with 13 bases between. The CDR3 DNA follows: TGCAGTGCTAGAACGGACCCGAGGGCCTACAATGAGCAGTTCTTC. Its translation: CSARTDPRAYNEQFF.

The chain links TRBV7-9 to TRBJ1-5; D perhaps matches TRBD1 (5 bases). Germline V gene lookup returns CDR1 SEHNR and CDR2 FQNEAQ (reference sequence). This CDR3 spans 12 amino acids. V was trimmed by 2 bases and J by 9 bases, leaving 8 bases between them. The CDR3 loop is CASSLITGPQHF. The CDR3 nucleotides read TGTGCCAGCAGCTTAATAACAGGGCCCCAGCATTTT.

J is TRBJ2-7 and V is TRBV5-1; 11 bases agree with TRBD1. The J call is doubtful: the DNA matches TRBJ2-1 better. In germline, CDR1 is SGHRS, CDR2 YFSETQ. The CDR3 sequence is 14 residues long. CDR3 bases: TGCGCCAGCAGCTGGGACAGGGGGTACAATGAGCAGTTCTTC. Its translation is CASSWDRGYNEQFF.

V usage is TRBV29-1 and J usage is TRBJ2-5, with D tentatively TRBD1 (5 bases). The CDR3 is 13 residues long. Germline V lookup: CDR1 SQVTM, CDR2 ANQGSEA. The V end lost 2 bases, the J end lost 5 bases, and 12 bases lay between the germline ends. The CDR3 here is CSVETHYRETQYF. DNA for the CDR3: TGCAGCGTTGAAACACACTACAGGGAGACCCAGTACTTC.

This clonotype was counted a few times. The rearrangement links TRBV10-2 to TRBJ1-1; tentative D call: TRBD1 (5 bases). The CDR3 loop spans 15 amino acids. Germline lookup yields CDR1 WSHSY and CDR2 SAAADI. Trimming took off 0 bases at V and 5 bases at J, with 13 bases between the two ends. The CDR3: CASSESELGGTEAFF. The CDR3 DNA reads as TGCGCCAGCAGTGAGTCGGAGCTGGGGGGGACTGAAGCTTTCTTT.

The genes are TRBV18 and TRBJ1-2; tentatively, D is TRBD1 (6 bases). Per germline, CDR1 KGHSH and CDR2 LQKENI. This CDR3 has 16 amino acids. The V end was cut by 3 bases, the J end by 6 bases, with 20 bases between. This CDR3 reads CASSPTVDTGTNGYTF. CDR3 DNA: TGTGCCAGCTCACCTACCGTCGACACAGGGACTAATGGCTACACCTTC.

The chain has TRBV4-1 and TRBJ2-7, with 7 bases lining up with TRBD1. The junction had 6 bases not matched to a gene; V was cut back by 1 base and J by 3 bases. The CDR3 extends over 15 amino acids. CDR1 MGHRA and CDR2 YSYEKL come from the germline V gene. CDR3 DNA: TGCGCCAGCAGCCAAGGGACAGGTCCGTTCTACGAGCAGTACTTC. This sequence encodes CASSQGTGPFYEQYF.

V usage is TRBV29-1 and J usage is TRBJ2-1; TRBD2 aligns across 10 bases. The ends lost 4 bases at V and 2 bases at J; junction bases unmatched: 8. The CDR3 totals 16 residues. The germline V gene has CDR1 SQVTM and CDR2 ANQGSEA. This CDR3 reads CSVVSAGLAAYNEQFF. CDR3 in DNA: TGCAGCGTTGTTTCGGCAGGACTAGCGGCCTACAATGAGCAGTTCTTC.

The CDR3 DNA sequence: TGTGCCATCAGGGGATGGGGGTCCTACAATGAGCAGTTCTTC. As protein: CAIRGWGSYNEQFF. The chain recombines TRBV10-3 with TRBJ2-1, with D tentatively TRBD1 or TRBD2 (5 bases each). The germline V gene has CDR1 ENHRY and CDR2 SYGVKD. The CDR3 is 14 amino acids. Between the trimmed V and J ends, which lost 6 bases and 1 base, there was a span of 10 bases.

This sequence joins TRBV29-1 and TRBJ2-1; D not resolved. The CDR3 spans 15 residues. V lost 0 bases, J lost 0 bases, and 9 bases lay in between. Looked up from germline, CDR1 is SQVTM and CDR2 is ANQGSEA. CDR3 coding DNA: TGCAGCGTTGAAGAAGGGTGGAGCTCCTACAATGAGCAGTTCTTC. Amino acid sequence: CSVEEGWSSYNEQFF.

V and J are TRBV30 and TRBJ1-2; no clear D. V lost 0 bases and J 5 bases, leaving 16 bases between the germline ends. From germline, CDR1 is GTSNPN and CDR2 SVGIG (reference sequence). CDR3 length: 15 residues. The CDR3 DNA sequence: TGTGCCTGGAGTGTATTATTGGGTGGAGGGTATGGCTACACCTTC. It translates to CAWSVLLGGGYGYTF.

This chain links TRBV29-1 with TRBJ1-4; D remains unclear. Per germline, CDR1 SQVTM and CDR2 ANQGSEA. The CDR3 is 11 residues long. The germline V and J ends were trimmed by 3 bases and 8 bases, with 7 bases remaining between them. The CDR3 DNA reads TGCAGCGTTGAGGACGAAGAAAAACTGTTTTTT. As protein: CSVEDEEKLFF.

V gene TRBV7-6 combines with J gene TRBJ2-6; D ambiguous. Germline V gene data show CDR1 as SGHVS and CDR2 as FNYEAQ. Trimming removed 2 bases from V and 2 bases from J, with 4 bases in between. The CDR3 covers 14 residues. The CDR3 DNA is TGTGCCAGCAGCTTATTGGCTGGGGCCAACGTCCTGACTTTC. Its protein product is CASSLLAGANVLTF.

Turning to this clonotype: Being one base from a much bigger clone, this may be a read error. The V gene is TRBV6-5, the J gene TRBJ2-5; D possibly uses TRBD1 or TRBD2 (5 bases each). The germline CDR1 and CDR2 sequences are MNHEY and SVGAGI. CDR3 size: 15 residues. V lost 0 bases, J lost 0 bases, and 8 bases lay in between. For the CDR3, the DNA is TGTGCCAGCAGTTACTCGACGGGGCACCAAGAGACCCAGTACTTC. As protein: CASSYSTGHQETQYF.

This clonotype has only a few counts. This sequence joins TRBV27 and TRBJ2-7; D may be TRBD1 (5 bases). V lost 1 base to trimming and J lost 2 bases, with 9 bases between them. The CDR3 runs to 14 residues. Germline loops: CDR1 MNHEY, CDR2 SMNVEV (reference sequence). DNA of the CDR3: TGTGCCAGCAGTTTATATGACAGCCCCTACGAGCAGTACTTC. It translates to CASSLYDSPYEQYF.

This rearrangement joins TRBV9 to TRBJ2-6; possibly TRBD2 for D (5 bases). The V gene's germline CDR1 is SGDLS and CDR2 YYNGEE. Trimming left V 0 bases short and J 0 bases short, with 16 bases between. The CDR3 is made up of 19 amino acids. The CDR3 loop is CASSVAREGPSSGANVLTF. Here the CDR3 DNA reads TGTGCCAGCAGCGTAGCCCGCGAGGGTCCCAGCTCTGGGGCCAACGTCCTGACTTTC.

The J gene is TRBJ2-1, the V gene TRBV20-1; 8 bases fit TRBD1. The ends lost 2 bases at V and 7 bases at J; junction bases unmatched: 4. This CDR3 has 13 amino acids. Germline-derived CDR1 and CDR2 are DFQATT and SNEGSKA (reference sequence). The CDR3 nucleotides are TGCAGTGCTAGACTGACAGGGGAAAATGAGCAGTTCTTC. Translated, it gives CSARLTGENEQFF.

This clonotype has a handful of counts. The CDR3 nucleotides read TGTGCCAGCAGGGGTCTCGCAGGGGGCTCCTACAATGAGCAGTTCTTC. Translating it yields CASRGLAGGSYNEQFF. The rearrangement uses TRBV7-8 and TRBJ2-1, with 7 bases fitting TRBD1. J gave up 0 bases and V 6 bases, and 8 bases lay outside the gene matches. The germline V gene encodes CDR1 SGHVS and CDR2 FQNEAQ. This CDR3 contains 16 residues. Combining the CDR3 with reference TRBV7-8 and TRBJ2-1 gives the whole variable domain GAGVSQSPRYKVAKRGQDVALRCDPISGHVSLFWYQQALGQGPEFLTYFQNEAQLDKSGLPSDRFFAERPEGSVSTLKIQRTQQEDSAVYLCASRGLAGGSYNEQFFGPGTRLTVL.

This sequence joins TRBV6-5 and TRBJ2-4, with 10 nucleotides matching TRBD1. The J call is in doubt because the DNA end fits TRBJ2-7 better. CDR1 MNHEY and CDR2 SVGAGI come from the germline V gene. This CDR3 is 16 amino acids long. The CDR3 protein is CASSYVAGTGVHEQYF. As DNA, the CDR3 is TGTGCCAGCAGTTACGTCGCCGGGACAGGGGTACACGAGCAGTACTTC.

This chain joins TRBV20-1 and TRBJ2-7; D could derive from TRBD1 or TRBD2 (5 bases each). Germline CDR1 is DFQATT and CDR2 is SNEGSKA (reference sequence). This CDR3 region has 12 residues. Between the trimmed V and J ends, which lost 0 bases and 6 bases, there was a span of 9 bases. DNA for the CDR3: TGCAGTGCTAGAGATCAGGGAGCCGAGCAGTACTTC. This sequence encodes CSARDQGAEQYF.

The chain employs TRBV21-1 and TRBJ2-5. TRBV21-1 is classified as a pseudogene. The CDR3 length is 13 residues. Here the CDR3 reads CASSKTLRWTQYF. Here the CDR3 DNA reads TGTGCCAGCAGCAAAACCCTTCGCTGGACCCAGTACTTC.

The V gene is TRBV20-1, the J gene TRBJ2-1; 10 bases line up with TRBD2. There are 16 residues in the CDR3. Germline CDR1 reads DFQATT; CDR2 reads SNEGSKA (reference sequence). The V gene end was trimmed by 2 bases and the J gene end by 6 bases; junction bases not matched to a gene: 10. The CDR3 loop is CSARFQGLAPLNEQFF. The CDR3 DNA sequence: TGCAGTGCTAGATTTCAGGGACTAGCGCCTCTCAATGAGCAGTTCTTC.